What follows describes a single T cell receptor beta chain. CDR1 SGHVS and CDR2 FQNEAQ come from the germline V gene. CDR3 length: 15 residues. Trimming removed 2 bases from V and 1 base from J, with 11 bases in between. Authors' analysis steps: Counts of nucleated cells, estimated from reference gene primer amplification, were obtained. Profiled with immunoSEQ multiplex PCR; TCRdb holds only in-frame clones, not every one. V and J calls and clone size are copied from that table; D and trimming were computed from the DNA. The repertoire holds 250,000 to 400,000 clones, with about nine tenths as singletons. This sample stems from a study of blood T cell repertoires in COVID-19. Study summary: The analysed material was cDNA or gDNA that came from T cells, B-cell-depleted T cells, or PBMCs.

The clonotype was recovered from a woman in her 30s with COVID-19, enrolled during active disease. This chain connects TRBV7-8 to TRBJ1-1; a weak D match, TRBD1 (5 bases). The sequenced sample consisted of peripheral blood. The DNA for the CDR3 is TGTGCCAGCAGCTTAATCGGCAGGGAGAACACTGAAGCTTTCTTT. It is translated as CASSLIGRENTEAFF.